The T cell receptor beta chain described here comes from a study of blood T cells in healthy people across ages (dated by TCRdb to the mid-2010s). General notes on the study: In model experiments, template switching captured about one uniquely barcoded TCR beta cDNA molecule for every two T cells. Using deep sequencing normalized with unique cDNA molecular identifiers, the study measured how TCR beta repertoire diversity changes with age. The donors were split into four age groups: young (average about 16 years), middle-aged (roughly 39), aged (more than 60) and long-lived (roughly 86). The study analyzed two additional independent replicas of 1 million unique cDNA reads from the same blood draw for two donors, one aged 18 to 30 and one aged 80 or older. To avoid experimental bias, donors of different ages were randomly spread across the sequencing lanes.

Reading from cysteine to phenylalanine, the CDR3 counts 13 amino acids. Only CDR3 DNA remains: 39 bases, in frame from the first base. Trimming costs V 3 bases and J 7 bases, and their ends lie 12 bases apart. The donors were under 40 Caucasian individuals from Russia, aged roughly 6 to 100 years, who were systemically healthy. Each donor gave 8.5 to 10 milliliters of peripheral blood, collected into EDTA-treated Vacutainer tubes. Ficoll-Paque density-gradient centrifugation was used to isolate PBMCs, with at least 7 million per sample. Trizol reagent was used to extract total RNA from the PBMCs, yielding at least 6 micrograms per sample. For every donor, an aliquot of PBMCs went through flow cytometry to measure the percentages of naive CD45RAhigh/CD27high T cells. To prepare the library, 5' RACE was applied. Sequencing took place on an Illumina HiSeq 2500. A second PCR of about 6 to 11 cycles was run with a J-beta primer mix and a sample-barcoded 5' primer. A unique molecular identifier was introduced onto each TCR beta cDNA molecule by a template-switch 5' adaptor carrying 12 random nucleotides. At least 2.5 million CDR3-containing paired-end reads were obtained from each sample. First-strand cDNA synthesis was performed from all RNA using the Mint cDNA synthesis kit, with priming by a TRBC-specific oligonucleotide. Following uracil-DNA glycosylase treatment, a first 18-cycle PCR with universal primers M1SS and BC2_uni_R was performed on all cDNA. As for the original processing: For normalization, 1 million high-quality reads were randomly selected from each sample, with every read carrying a distinct molecular identifier. Reads with shared molecular identifiers were discarded instead of being binned into consensus sequences. MiTCR, run with a Q25 quality threshold and the strictest error-elimination algorithm, handled CDR3 identification, clonotype clustering and error correction. A nonparametric unseen species model with Euler transformation was used to estimate lower-bound total TCR beta diversity. TCRdb handled the public reads itself, with Q25 trimming in fastp and clone calling in MiXCR, and kept productive beta chains. One record per CDR3 amino acid sequence lists the most common genes and DNA. The V and J calls and clone size are TCRdb's, not the authors'. The table for this sample lists about 640,000 distinct CDR3 sequences; 40% to 45% of them were counted only once. In total, the top ten clones hold 25% to 30% of the sample.

General conclusions and limits of the study: Compared with the aged group, the long-lived group had more naive CD4+ T cells, fewer expanded clones and increased TCR diversity, a pattern suggesting age selection. Donor CMV infection status was unknown, potentially confounding age-related changes in expanded clonotypes. Because profiling used bulk unsorted PBMCs, naive and antigen-experienced compartments could not be compared conclusively. Total diversity estimates from one million sequenced T cells were considered lower bounds and underestimates. Observed TCR beta diversity per million T cells fell roughly linearly with age, and a significant reduction was already apparent by age around 40. Observed TCR beta diversity correlated strongly with the percentage of naive T cells measured by flow cytometry.

In this sample, this clonotype turned up a few times. Its specific antigen is unknown. No base qualities exist here, and no much larger clone lies one base off it. The chain is made from TRBV12-3 or TRBV12-4 and TRBJ1-2; tentative D gene TRBD1, with 6 bases matching. The sequenced material came from blood. This clonotype was sampled from a man older than 75 in good health. The DNA reads as follows: TGTGCCAGCAGTTTTGGGGGGGGCATTGGCTACACCTTC. Translated, it gives CASSFGGGIGYTF.